This TCR beta chain stems from a study of blood T cell repertoires in COVID-19. Study-level background: The study drew acute and convalescent COVID-19 samples from the United States, Italy and Spain. In each case, the material was cDNA or gDNA derived from T cells, B-cell-depleted T cells, or PBMCs.

Per the study methods: Amplified reference gene primers provided the basis for estimating nucleated cell counts. The repertoire was sequenced with immunoSEQ multiplex PCR; TCRdb's copy has only in-frame clones and lacks some. V and J calls and clone size are copied from that table; D and trimming were computed from the DNA. The sample lists approximately 250,000 clones; about 88% were seen once. The trim removed 3 bases at V and 4 bases at J, leaving 3 bases unmatched. CDR1 and CDR2 from the germline V gene are DFQATT and SNEGSKA (reference sequence). This CDR3 comprises 13 residues. The chain combines TRBV20-1 with TRBJ1-3; 7 bases fit TRBD1. The sequenced sample was peripheral blood. This receptor was identified in a man between 25 and 39 years old with active or convalescent COVID-19. CDR3 coding DNA: TGCAGTGCTAGTACAGGGGCGGGAAACACCATATATTTT. Its translation is CSASTGAGNTIYF.